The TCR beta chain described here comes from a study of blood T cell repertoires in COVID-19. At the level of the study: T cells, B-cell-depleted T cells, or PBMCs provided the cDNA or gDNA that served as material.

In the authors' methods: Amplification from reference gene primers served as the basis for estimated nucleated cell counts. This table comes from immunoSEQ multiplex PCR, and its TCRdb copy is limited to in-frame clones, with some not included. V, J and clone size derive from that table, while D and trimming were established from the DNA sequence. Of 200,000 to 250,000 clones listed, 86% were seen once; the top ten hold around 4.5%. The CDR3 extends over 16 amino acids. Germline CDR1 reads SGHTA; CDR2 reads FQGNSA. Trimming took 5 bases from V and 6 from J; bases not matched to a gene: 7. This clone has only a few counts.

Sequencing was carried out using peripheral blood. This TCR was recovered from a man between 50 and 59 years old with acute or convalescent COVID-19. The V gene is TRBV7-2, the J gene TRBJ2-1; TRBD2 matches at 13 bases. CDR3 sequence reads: CASSITSGGALNEQFF. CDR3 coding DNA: TGTGCCAGCAGCATAACTAGCGGGGGGGCCCTCAATGAGCAGTTCTTC.